Following are 27 T cell receptor beta chains from one sample sequenced in a study of blood T cell repertoires in COVID-19. The assay was immunoSEQ multiplex PCR, and TCRdb's table has in-frame clones only and misses some. Counted here are 250,000 or so clones, around nine tenths occurring once; the ten biggest clones make up approximately 9.7%. Source material: peripheral blood. Every receptor here comes from a man aged 35 to 55 with active or convalescent COVID-19.

The V call is TRBV27, the J call TRBJ1-2; no clear D gene. CDR3 length: 13 residues. Germline assignment: CDR1 MNHEY and CDR2 SMNVEV (reference sequence). The V and J ends lost 2 bases and 3 bases respectively, with 7 bases between them. In nucleotides, the CDR3 is TGTGCCAGCAGTTTAGTGGCAGACTATGGCTACACCTTC. Translated, it gives CASSLVADYGYTF.

This chain connects TRBV5-1 to TRBJ1-6, with unresolved D. With 0 bases removed from V and 2 bases from J, the gap between germline ends came to 9 bases. The CDR3 sequence is 16 residues long. Germline values: CDR1 SGHRS, CDR2 YFSETQ. The CDR3 loop reads CASSLVGQPYNSPLHF. CDR3 DNA: TGCGCCAGCAGCTTGGTTGGGCAGCCCTATAATTCACCCCTCCACTTT.

The chain is built from TRBV2 and TRBJ1-2; D possibly corresponds to TRBD1 (6 bases). CDR3 length equals 14 residues. The V gene's germline CDR1 is SNHLY and CDR2 FYNNEI. Trimming took 9 bases from V and 7 from J, leaving 21 bases between them. CDR3 DNA sequence: TGTGCCAGTCAAGAGGGTCAAACAGGGATTGGCTACACCTTC. Translation: CASQEGQTGIGYTF.

This clone was counted a few times. This chain uses TRBV10-1 with TRBJ2-3, with D perhaps matching TRBD2 (7 bases). Germline CDR1 and CDR2: WNHNN and SYGVQD (reference sequence). The germline V and J ends were trimmed by 4 bases and 2 bases, with 13 bases remaining between them. The CDR3 contains 15 residues. The CDR3 coding sequence is TGCGCCAGCAGTGCGAGCGGGACACTCACAGATACGCAGTATTTT. Protein: CASSASGTLTDTQYF.

This sequence joins TRBV5-6 and TRBJ1-5; tentative D call: TRBD1 (6 bases). In germline, CDR1 is SGHDT, CDR2 YYEEEE. CDR3 size: 16 residues. The ends were cut back, 4 bases at V and 4 bases at J, with 18 bases in the middle. CDR3 coding DNA: TGTGCCAGCAGCCGGCAACAGGGTCCCAGGAATCAGCCCCAGCATTTT. This gives the protein CASSRQQGPRNQPQHF. Drawing the rest from reference TRBV5-6 and TRBJ1-5, the complete variable domain is DAGVTQSPTHLIKTRGQQVTLRCSPKSGHDTVSWYQQALGQGPQFIFQYYEEEERQRGNFPDRFSGHQFPNYSSELNVNALLLGDSALYLCASSRQQGPRNQPQHFGDGTRLSIL.

The chain joins TRBV7-9 to TRBJ2-7, with 13 positions matching TRBD2. Germline V gives CDR1 SEHNR, CDR2 FQNEAQ (reference sequence). The CDR3 sequence is 15 residues long. The trim removed 5 bases at V and 4 bases at J, leaving 5 bases unmatched. CDR3 nucleotides: TGTGCCAGCAGCAAGGGACTAGCGGGAATATACGAGCAGTACTTC. Translation: CASSKGLAGIYEQYF.

This rearrangement joins TRBV10-2 to TRBJ2-2; 10 nucleotides line up with TRBD1. Trimming cost V 2 bases and J 1 base; bases outside gene matches: 16. Germline CDR1 and CDR2: WSHSY and SAAADI. The CDR3 loop spans 21 amino acids. The CDR3 DNA reads TGCGCCAGCAGTGAGATCTTCCGTGGGACAGGGGCTACTATGAACACCGGGGAGCTGTTTTTT. Its translation: CASSEIFRGTGATMNTGELFF.

The chain uses TRBV13 and TRBJ1-6; D possibly corresponds to TRBD1 (5 bases). There are 14 residues in the CDR3. V lost 3 bases to trimming and J lost 14 bases, with 17 bases between them. Germline V gives CDR1 PRHDT, CDR2 FYEKMQ (reference sequence). CDR3 sequence (DNA): TGTGCCAGCAGCTTCATGAATCAAGGGGCATCCCTCCACTTT. Encoded protein: CASSFMNQGASLHF.

The chain carries TRBV6-5 and TRBJ2-2; TRBD1 aligns across 7 bases. Germline CDR1 is MNHEY and CDR2 is SVGAGI. With 7 bases clipped from V and 4 bases from J, the junction kept 3 bases outside the gene matches. CDR3 length: 13 residues. This chain's CDR3 is CASKGGSTGELFF. CDR3 sequence (DNA): TGTGCCAGCAAAGGGGGCTCCACCGGGGAGCTGTTTTTT.

The chain recombines TRBV24-1 with TRBJ1-1, with D unresolved. The V end was cut by 4 bases, the J end by 11 bases, with 13 bases between. Germline CDR1 and CDR2: KGHDR and SFDVKD. The CDR3 covers 12 residues. CDR3: CATSDSVGEAFF. CDR3 nucleotides: TGTGCCACCAGTGACTCGGTTGGGGAGGCTTTCTTT.

The chain couples TRBV2 to TRBJ1-5, with TRBD1 as a possible D gene (6 bases). The CDR3 runs 13 residues. From germline, CDR1 is SNHLY and CDR2 FYNNEI. Trimming pared 4 bases from V and 6 bases from J, leaving 10 bases between. The CDR3 bases are TGTGCCAGCAGTGGGACAGACGGTCAGCCCCAGCATTTT. As protein: CASSGTDGQPQHF.

This chain uses TRBV7-2 with TRBJ2-5; D is perhaps TRBD1 (6 bases). V was trimmed by 2 bases and J by 2 bases, leaving 12 bases between them. This CDR3 is 15 amino acids long. Germline V gene sequence: CDR1 SGHTA, CDR2 FQGNSA. This CDR3 reads CASSLRDTTQETQYF. CDR3 bases: TGTGCCAGCAGCTTAAGGGACACAACACAAGAGACCCAGTACTTC. Based on the CDR3 plus reference TRBV7-2 and TRBJ2-5, the full variable domain is GAGVSQSPSNKVTEKGKDVELRCDPISGHTALYWYRQSLGQGLEFLIYFQGNSAPDKSGLPSDRFSAERTGGSVSTLTIQRTQQEDSAVYLCASSLRDTTQETQYFGPGTRLLVL.

The V and J genes are TRBV7-9 and TRBJ2-2, with 7 bases that match TRBD2. After removal of 7 bases from V and 5 bases from J, the junction contained 16 bases not matched to a gene. The CDR3 runs to 17 residues. Looked up from germline, CDR1 is SEHNR and CDR2 is FQNEAQ (reference sequence). The DNA for the CDR3 is TGTGCCAGCAACGCACCCGGGGGGTCCGCGGGAACCGGGGAGCTGTTTTTT. This codes for CASNAPGGSAGTGELFF. The variable domain in full, completed from reference TRBV7-9 and TRBJ2-2, reads DTGVSQNPRHKITKRGQNVTFRCDPISEHNRLYWYRQTLGQGPEFLTYFQNEAQLEKSRLLSDRFSAERPKGSFSTLEIQRTEQGDSAMYLCASNAPGGSAGTGELFFGEGSRLTVL.

The V gene is TRBV10-2, the J gene TRBJ1-2; tentatively, D is TRBD1 (5 bases). Per germline, CDR1 WSHSY and CDR2 SAAADI. V was clipped by 1 base and J by 7 bases, with 13 bases between them. This CDR3 comprises 14 residues. In DNA form, the CDR3 reads TGCGCCAGCAGTGAGTGGGGCACCCTAGGTGGCTACACCTTC. Encoded protein: CASSEWGTLGGYTF.

J is TRBJ2-1 and V is TRBV19, with a tentative D call TRBD2 (6 bases). This CDR3 has 15 residues. Deletions cut 6 bases from V and 6 bases from J, with 18 bases between. Germline lookup yields CDR1 LNHDA and CDR2 SQIVND (reference sequence). The CDR3 bases are TGTGCCAGTAGGGGGGGTGTGAGGGCTATCAATGAGCAGTTCTTC. Translating gives CASRGGVRAINEQFF.

The chain recombines TRBV6-5 with TRBJ1-6; the D is unclear. The CDR3 sequence is 14 residues long. Deletions cut 4 bases from V and 8 bases from J, with 12 bases between. Germline values: CDR1 MNHEY, CDR2 SVGAGI. CDR3 sequence: CASSSDTVYSPLHF. CDR3 nucleotide sequence: TGTGCCAGCAGTTCTGACACCGTGTATTCACCCCTCCACTTT.

The chain links TRBV23-1 to TRBJ2-1, with 12 bases that match TRBD1. TRBV23-1 belongs to the ORF category, with a function that is uncertain. This CDR3 region has 15 residues. The V and J ends lost 7 bases and 9 bases, in that order; junction bases with no gene match: 10. CDR3 nucleotide sequence: TGCGCCAGCAAAATCCGGGACAGGGGGCATGGTGAGCAGTTCTTC. As protein: CASKIRDRGHGEQFF.

V is TRBV19 and J is TRBJ2-1; a possible D gene is TRBD2 (6 bases). V was pared by 6 bases and J by 12 bases, with 21 bases between. The CDR3 is 14 amino acids. Germline-derived CDR1 and CDR2 are LNHDA and SQIVND (reference sequence). The CDR3 DNA reads TGTGCCAGTAGGTCCCGGGGGACGTCTACGGGGCAGTTCTTC. As protein: CASRSRGTSTGQFF.

This chain connects TRBV7-9 to TRBJ1-2; D gene unclear. Germline loops: CDR1 SEHNR, CDR2 FQNEAQ (reference sequence). The CDR3 spans 14 residues. With 5 bases removed from V and 7 bases from J, the gap between germline ends came to 17 bases. DNA for the CDR3: TGTGCCAGCAGCCCCCCTGGTGGTCAGTCTGGCTACACCTTC. Its protein product is CASSPPGGQSGYTF.

This clone was seen only a few times. DNA of the CDR3: TGTGCCAGCAGCGGGCCGGGACAGGGTCGGACCTACAATGAGCAGTTCTTC. The encoded protein is CASSGPGQGRTYNEQFF. V usage is TRBV5-4 and J usage is TRBJ2-1; 9 bases agree with TRBD1. V was clipped by 4 bases and J by 2 bases; unmatched bases: 10. CDR1 is SGHNT and CDR2 is YYREEE in the germline V gene (reference sequence). The CDR3 is made up of 17 amino acids.

The chain carries TRBV7-2 and TRBJ2-7, with D perhaps matching TRBD2 (6 bases). Germline loops: CDR1 SGHTA, CDR2 FQGNSA. V was shortened by 5 bases and J by 0 bases, with 11 bases between the two germline ends. The CDR3 runs to 14 residues. CDR3 region: CASSPSATSYEQYF. The DNA of the CDR3 is TGTGCCAGCAGCCCTAGCGCCACCTCCTACGAGCAGTACTTC.

The chain is built from TRBV3-1 (or the pseudogene TRBV3-2) and TRBJ2-2, with TRBD1 matching over 7 bases. The CDR3 covers 15 residues. The V and J ends lost 1 base and 4 bases, in that order; junction bases with no gene match: 3. In germline, CDR1 is LGHDT, CDR2 YNNKEL (reference sequence). The CDR3 here is CASSQGQGITGELFF. CDR3 sequence (DNA): TGTGCCAGCAGCCAAGGACAGGGAATCACCGGGGAGCTGTTTTTT.

V usage is TRBV2 and J usage is TRBJ2-5, with D possibly matching TRBD1 (5 bases). CDR1 SNHLY and CDR2 FYNNEI come from the germline V gene. This CDR3 is built from 13 residues. V lost 2 bases to trimming and J lost 4 bases, with 8 bases between them. In DNA form, the CDR3 reads TGTGCCAGCAGTGAACAGGGTGTAGAGACCCAGTACTTC. As protein: CASSEQGVETQYF.

V gene TRBV29-1 combines with J gene TRBJ1-6; possible D gene TRBD1, 5 bases. V was cut by 4 bases and J by 7 bases, with 11 bases left in between. Germline loops: CDR1 SQVTM, CDR2 ANQGSEA. This CDR3 comprises 13 residues. The CDR3 loop is CSVGGEVNSPLHF. The DNA for the CDR3 is TGCAGCGTTGGGGGGGAGGTGAATTCACCCCTCCACTTT.

The chain employs TRBV5-1 and TRBJ1-1; D remains ambiguous. This CDR3 has 13 residues. Germline-derived CDR1 and CDR2 are SGHRS and YFSETQ. Trimming shortened V by 1 base and J by 2 bases, and 6 bases separated the two germline ends. This chain's CDR3 is CASSLLSNTEAFF. The CDR3 DNA reads TGCGCCAGCAGCTTGCTAAGCAACACTGAAGCTTTCTTT. Full variable domain (rest looked up from reference TRBV5-1 and TRBJ1-1): KAGVTQTPRYLIKTRGQQVTLSCSPISGHRSVSWYQQTPGQGLQFLFEYFSETQRNKGNFPGRFSGRQFSNSRSEMNVSTLELGDSALYLCASSLLSNTEAFFGQGTRLTVV.

The rearrangement links TRBV7-2 to TRBJ1-1, with 9 bases identical to TRBD1. This CDR3 is built from 14 residues. Germline CDR1 is SGHTA and CDR2 is FQGNSA. The V gene end was trimmed by 1 base and the J gene end by 11 bases; junction bases not matched to a gene: 8. In nucleotides, the CDR3 is TGTGCCAGCAGCTTAGTGTGGGACAGGGCGAAGGCTTTCTTT. Its translation: CASSLVWDRAKAFF.

The J gene is TRBJ1-1, the V gene TRBV11-1; 8 bases are a match to TRBD1. The ends lost 1 base at V and 4 bases at J; junction bases unmatched: 2. CDR1 and CDR2 from the germline V gene are SGHAT and FQDESV (reference sequence). This CDR3 region has 14 residues. The CDR3 sequence: CASSLEQGGTEAFF. The CDR3 DNA follows: TGTGCCAGCAGCTTAGAACAGGGGGGCACTGAAGCTTTCTTT. The whole variable domain, filled in from reference TRBV11-1 and TRBJ1-1, reads EAEVAQSPRYKITEKSQAVAFWCDPISGHATLYWYRQILGQGPELLVQFQDESVVDDSQLPKDRFSAERLKGVDSTLKIQPAELGDSAMYLCASSLEQGGTEAFFGQGTRLTVV.